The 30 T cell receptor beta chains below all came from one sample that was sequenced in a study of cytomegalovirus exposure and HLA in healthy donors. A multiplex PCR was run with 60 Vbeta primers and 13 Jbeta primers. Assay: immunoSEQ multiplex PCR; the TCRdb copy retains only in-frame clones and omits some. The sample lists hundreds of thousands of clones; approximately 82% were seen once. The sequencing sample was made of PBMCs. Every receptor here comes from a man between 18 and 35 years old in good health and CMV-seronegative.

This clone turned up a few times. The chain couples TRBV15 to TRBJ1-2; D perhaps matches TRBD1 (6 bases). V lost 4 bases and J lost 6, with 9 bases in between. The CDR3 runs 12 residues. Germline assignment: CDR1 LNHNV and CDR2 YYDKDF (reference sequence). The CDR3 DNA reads TGTGCCACCAGCACTTACAGGGATGGCTACACCTTC. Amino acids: CATSTYRDGYTF.

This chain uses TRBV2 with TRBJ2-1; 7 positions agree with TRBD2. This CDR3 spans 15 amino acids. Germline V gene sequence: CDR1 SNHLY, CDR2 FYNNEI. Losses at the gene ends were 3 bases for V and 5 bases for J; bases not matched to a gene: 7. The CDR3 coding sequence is TGTGCCAGCAGTGAGGGGGGGTTGTCGAACAATGAGCAGTTCTTC. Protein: CASSEGGLSNNEQFF.

The CDR3 DNA is TGTGCCAGCAGTCCGGGGGGGGCAACTAATGAAAAACTGTTTTTT. Its translation: CASSPGGATNEKLFF. The rearrangement links TRBV28 to TRBJ1-4; D perhaps matches TRBD1 (5 bases). V was clipped by 5 bases and J by 0 bases, with 10 bases between them. Germline assignment: CDR1 MDHEN and CDR2 SYDVKM. The CDR3 length is 15 residues.

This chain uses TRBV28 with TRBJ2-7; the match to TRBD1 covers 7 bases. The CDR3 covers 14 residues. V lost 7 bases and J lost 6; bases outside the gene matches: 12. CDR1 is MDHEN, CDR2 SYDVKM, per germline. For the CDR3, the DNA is TGTGCCAGCAAAAATTGGGACAGAGTCTCCGAGCAGTACTTC. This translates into CASKNWDRVSEQYF.

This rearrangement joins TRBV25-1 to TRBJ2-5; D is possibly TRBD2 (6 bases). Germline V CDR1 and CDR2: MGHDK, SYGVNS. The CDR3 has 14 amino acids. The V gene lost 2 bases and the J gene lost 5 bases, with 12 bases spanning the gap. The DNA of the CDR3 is TGTGCCAGCAGTGAAGGGCGGGGCAGGGAGACCCAGTACTTC. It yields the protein CASSEGRGRETQYF.

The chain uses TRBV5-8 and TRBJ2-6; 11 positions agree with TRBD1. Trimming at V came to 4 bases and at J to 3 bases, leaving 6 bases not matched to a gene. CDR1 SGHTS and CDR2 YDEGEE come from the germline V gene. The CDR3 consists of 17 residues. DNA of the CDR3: TGTGCCAGCAGCCGGGACAGGGGGTATCGTGGGGCCAACGTCCTGACTTTC. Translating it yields CASSRDRGYRGANVLTF.

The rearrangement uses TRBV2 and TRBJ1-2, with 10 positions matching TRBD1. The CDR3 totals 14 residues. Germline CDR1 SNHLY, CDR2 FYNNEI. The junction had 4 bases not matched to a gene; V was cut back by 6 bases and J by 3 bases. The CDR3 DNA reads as TGTGCCAGCAGGACAGGGGGCGCGGACTATGGCTACACCTTC. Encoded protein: CASRTGGADYGYTF.

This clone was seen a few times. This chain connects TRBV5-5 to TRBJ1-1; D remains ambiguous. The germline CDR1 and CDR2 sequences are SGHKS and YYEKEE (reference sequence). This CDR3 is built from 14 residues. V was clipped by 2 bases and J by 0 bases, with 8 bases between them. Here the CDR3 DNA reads TGTGCCAGCAGCTTAATGAGGATGAACACTGAAGCTTTCTTT. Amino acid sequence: CASSLMRMNTEAFF.

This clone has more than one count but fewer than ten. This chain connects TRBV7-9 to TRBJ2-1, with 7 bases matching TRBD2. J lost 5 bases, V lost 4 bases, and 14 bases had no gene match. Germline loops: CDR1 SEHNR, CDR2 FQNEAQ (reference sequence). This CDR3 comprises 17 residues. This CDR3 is CASSSRAGVGTNNEQFF. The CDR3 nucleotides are TGTGCCAGCAGCTCCCGGGCGGGGGTGGGTACGAACAATGAGCAGTTCTTC. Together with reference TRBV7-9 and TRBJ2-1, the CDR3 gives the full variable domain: DTGVSQNPRHKITKRGQNVTFRCDPISEHNRLYWYRQTLGQGPEFLTYFQNEAQLEKSRLLSDRFSAERPKGSFSTLEIQRTEQGDSAMYLCASSSRAGVGTNNEQFFGPGTRLTVL.

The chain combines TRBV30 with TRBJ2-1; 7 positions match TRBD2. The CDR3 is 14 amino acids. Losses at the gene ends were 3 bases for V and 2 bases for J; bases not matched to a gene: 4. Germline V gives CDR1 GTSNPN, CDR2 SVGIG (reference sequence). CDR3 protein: CAWSPGRTYNEQFF. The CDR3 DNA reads TGTGCCTGGAGCCCCGGGAGGACCTACAATGAGCAGTTCTTC.

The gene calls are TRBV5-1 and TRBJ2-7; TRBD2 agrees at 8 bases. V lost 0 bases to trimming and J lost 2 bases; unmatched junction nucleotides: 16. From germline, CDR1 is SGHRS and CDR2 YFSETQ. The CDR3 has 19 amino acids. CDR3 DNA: TGCGCCAGCAGCTTGGCTCAGGGGCCAGGACTAGCCACTACCTACGAGCAGTACTTC. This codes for CASSLAQGPGLATTYEQYF.

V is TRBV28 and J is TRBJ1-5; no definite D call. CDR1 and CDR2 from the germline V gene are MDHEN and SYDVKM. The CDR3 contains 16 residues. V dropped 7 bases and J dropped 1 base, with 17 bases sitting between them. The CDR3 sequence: CASILSPTASNQPQHF. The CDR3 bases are TGTGCCAGCATCCTAAGCCCCACAGCAAGCAATCAGCCCCAGCATTTT.

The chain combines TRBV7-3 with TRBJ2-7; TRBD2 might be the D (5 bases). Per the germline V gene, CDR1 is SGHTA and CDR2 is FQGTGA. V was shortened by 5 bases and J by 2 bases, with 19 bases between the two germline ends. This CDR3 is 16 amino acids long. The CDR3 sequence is CASSLEGGGPPYEQYF. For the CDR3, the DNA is TGTGCCAGCAGCCTCGAAGGAGGCGGGCCTCCCTACGAGCAGTACTTC.

In nucleotides, the CDR3 is TGTGCCAGCAGGAAAGAGGGACTAGCAACCTACGAGCAGTACTTC. Translation: CASRKEGLATYEQYF. The chain carries TRBV7-2 and TRBJ2-7; 9 bases line up with TRBD2. CDR1 SGHTA and CDR2 FQGNSA come from the germline V gene. The CDR3 runs to 15 residues. V shed 6 bases and J 2 bases; nucleotides not matched to a gene: 8. The full variable domain, in which reference TRBV7-2 and TRBJ2-7 provide the parts outside the CDR3, is GAGVSQSPSNKVTEKGKDVELRCDPISGHTALYWYRQSLGQGLEFLIYFQGNSAPDKSGLPSDRFSAERTGGSVSTLTIQRTQQEDSAVYLCASRKEGLATYEQYFGPGTRLTVT.

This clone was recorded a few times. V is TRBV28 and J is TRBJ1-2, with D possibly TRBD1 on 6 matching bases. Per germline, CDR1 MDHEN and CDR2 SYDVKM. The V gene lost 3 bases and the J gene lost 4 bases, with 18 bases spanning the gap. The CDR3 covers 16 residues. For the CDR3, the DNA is TGTGCCAGCAGTTTGGGGGGGGCGGGTGGTCTCTATGGCTACACCTTC. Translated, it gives CASSLGGAGGLYGYTF.

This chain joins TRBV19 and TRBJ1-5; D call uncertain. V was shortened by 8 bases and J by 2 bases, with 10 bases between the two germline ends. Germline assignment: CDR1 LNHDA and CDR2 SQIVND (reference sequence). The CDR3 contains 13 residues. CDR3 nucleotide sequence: TGTGCCAGTTCCTTTCCTGGCAATCAGCCCCAGCATTTT. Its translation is CASSFPGNQPQHF.

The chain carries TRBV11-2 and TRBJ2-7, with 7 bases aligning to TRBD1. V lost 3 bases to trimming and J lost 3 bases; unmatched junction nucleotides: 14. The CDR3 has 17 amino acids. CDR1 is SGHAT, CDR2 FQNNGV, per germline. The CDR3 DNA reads TGTGCCAGCAGCTTTCCCGTACAGGGGAAGACCAGCTACGAGCAGTACTTC. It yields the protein CASSFPVQGKTSYEQYF.

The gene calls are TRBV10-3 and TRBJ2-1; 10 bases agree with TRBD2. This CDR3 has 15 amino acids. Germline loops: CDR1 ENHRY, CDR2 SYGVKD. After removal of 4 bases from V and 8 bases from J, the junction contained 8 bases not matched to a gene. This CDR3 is CAISVVLAGSHEQFF. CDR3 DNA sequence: TGTGCCATCAGTGTCGTACTAGCGGGAAGTCATGAGCAGTTCTTC.

CDR3 region: CASSKGQGAVTGELFF. In DNA form, the CDR3 reads TGTGCCAGCAGTAAAGGACAGGGGGCGGTCACCGGGGAGCTGTTTTTT. The chain is built from TRBV27 and TRBJ2-2; 11 bases fit TRBD1. V was pared by 5 bases and J by 4 bases, with 6 bases of the junction left unmatched. CDR1 and CDR2 from the germline V gene are MNHEY and SMNVEV (reference sequence). The CDR3 is made up of 16 amino acids.

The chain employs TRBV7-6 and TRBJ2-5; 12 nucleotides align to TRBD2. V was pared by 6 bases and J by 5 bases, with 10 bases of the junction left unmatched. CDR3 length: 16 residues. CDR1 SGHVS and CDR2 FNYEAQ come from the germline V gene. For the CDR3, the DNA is TGTGCCAGCAGGGCACTAGCGGGAGGTGCTTGGGAGACCCAGTACTTC. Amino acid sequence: CASRALAGGAWETQYF. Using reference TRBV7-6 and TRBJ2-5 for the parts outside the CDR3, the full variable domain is GAGVSQSPRYKVTKRGQDVALRCDPISGHVSLYWYRQALGQGPEFLTYFNYEAQQDKSGLPNDRFSAERPEGSISTLTIQRTEQRDSAMYRCASRALAGGAWETQYFGPGTRLLVL.

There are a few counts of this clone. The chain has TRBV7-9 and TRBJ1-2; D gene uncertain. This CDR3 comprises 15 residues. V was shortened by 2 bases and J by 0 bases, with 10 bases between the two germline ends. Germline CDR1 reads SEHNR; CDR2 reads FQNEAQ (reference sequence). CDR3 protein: CASSLLAVSNYGYTF. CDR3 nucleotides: TGTGCCAGCAGCTTACTCGCAGTCTCTAACTATGGCTACACCTTC.

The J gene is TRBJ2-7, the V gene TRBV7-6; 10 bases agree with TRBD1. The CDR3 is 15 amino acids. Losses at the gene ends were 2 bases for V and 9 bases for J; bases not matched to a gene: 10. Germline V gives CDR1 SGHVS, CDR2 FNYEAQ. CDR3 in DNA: TGTGCCAGCAGCTTAATGACAGGGGGCGCGTCTGTGCAGTACTTC. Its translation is CASSLMTGGASVQYF.

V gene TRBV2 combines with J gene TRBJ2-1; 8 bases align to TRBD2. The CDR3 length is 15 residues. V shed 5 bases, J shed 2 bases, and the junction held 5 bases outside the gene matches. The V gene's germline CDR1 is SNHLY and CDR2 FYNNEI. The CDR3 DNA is TGTGCCAGCAGTTCTAGCGGGTCAACCTACAATGAGCAGTTCTTC. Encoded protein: CASSSSGSTYNEQFF.

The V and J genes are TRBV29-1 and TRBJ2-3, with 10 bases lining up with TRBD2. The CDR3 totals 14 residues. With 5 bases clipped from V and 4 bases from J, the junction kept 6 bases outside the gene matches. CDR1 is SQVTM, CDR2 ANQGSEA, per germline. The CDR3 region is CSVSGRAGADTQYF. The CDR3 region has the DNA TGCAGCGTTAGCGGGAGGGCTGGGGCAGATACGCAGTATTTT.

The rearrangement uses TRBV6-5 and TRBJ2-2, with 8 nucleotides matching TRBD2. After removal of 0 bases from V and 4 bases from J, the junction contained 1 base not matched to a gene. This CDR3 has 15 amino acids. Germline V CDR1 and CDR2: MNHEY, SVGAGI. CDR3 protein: CASSYSAGGTGELFF. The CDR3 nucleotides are TGTGCCAGCAGTTACTCTGCGGGGGGCACCGGGGAGCTGTTTTTT.

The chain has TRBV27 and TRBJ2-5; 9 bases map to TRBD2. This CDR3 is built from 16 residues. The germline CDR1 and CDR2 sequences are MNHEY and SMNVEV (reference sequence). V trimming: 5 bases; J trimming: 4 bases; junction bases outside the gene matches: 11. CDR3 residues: CASSPLATSGPETQYF. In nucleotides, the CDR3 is TGTGCCAGCAGTCCCCTGGCGACTAGCGGACCAGAGACCCAGTACTTC.

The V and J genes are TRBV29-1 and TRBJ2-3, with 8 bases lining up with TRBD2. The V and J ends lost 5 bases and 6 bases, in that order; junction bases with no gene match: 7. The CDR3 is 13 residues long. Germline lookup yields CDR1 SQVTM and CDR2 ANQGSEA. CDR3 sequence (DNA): TGCAGCGTTCGACCTACTAGCGGCGATACGCAGTATTTT. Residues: CSVRPTSGDTQYF.

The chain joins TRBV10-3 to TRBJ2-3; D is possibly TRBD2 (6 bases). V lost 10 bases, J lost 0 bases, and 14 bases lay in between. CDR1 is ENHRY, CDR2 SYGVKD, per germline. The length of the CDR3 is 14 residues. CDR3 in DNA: TGTGCCACCAAAACCGGGACTAGCACAGATACGCAGTATTTT. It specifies CATKTGTSTDTQYF.

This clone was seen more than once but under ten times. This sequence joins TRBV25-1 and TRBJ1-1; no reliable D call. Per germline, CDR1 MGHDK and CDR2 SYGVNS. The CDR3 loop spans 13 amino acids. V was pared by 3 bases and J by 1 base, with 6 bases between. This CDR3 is CASSDTRNTEAFF. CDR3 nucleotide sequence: TGTGCCAGCAGTGATACGAGGAACACTGAAGCTTTCTTT. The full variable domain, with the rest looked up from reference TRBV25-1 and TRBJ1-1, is EADIYQTPRYLVIGTGKKITLECSQTMGHDKMYWYQQDPGMELHLIHYSYGVNSTEKGDLSSESTVSRIRTEHFPLTLESARPSHTSQYLCASSDTRNTEAFFGQGTRLTVV.

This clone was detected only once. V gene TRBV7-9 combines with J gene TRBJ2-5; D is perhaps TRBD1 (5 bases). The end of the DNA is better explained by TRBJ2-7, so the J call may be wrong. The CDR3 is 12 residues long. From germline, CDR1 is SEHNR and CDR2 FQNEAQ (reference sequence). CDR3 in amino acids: CASSLGQNEQYF. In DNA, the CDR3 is TGTGCCAGCAGCTTAGGACAGAACGAGCAGTACTTC.